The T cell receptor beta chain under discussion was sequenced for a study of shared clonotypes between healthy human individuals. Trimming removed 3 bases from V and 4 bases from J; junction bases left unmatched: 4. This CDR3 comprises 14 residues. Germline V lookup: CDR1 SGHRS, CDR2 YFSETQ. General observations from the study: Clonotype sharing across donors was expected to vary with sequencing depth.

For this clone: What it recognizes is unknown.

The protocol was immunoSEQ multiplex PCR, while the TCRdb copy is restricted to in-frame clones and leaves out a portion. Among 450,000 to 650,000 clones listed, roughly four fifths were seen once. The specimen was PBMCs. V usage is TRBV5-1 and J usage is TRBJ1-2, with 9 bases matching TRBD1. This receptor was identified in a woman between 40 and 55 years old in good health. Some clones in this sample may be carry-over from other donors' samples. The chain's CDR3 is CASSSGQGSYGYTF. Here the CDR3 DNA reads TGCGCCAGCAGCTCGGGACAGGGTAGCTATGGCTACACCTTC.